These 23 T cell receptor beta chains were all obtained from the same sample, sequenced in a study of identical twins. TCRdb re-called the 5' RACE reads with MiXCR, one entry per CDR3 protein. The data show about 250,000 distinct CDR3 sequences, about 9% seen once. The same sample was also studied in work on yellow fever vaccine responses in identical twins.

What was sequenced was CD8+ T cells sorted from blood. The receptors stem from a woman younger than 35 in good health.

This clonotype was seen more than once but under ten times. The chain carries TRBV12-3 or TRBV12-4 and TRBJ1-2, with a possible D match to TRBD1 (6 bases). This CDR3 is built from 16 residues. The V gene lost 6 bases and the J gene lost 0 bases, with 17 bases spanning the gap. The CDR3 DNA is TGTGCCAGCAGCTCTCTACAGGGTCGTGCTAACTATGGCTACACCTTC. This sequence encodes CASSSLQGRANYGYTF.

As to this clonotype: This sequence may be a read error, since a much larger clone differs from it by one base. The chain joins TRBV5-5 to TRBJ2-1, with TRBD2 matching over 9 bases. This CDR3 is built from 14 residues. Germline loops: CDR1 SGHKS, CDR2 YYEKEE (reference sequence). V dropped 4 bases and J dropped 10; count of bases not matched to a gene: 9. The CDR3 protein is CASSPIAGEFEQFF. CDR3 coding DNA: TGTGCCAGCAGCCCCATAGCGGGGGAGTTCGAGCAGTTCTTC.

The CDR3 protein is CASSPGTSGISYNEQFF. The CDR3 coding sequence is TGTGCCAGCAGCCCCGGGACTAGCGGTATCTCCTACAATGAGCAGTTCTTC. The chain has TRBV7-9 and TRBJ2-1, with 11 bases that match TRBD2. The CDR3 runs to 17 residues. The J segment lost 0 bases and the V segment lost 5 bases, leaving 6 bases of the junction unmatched. The germline gives CDR1 SEHNR, CDR2 FQNEAQ (reference sequence).

This clonotype came up many times. This rearrangement joins TRBV7-9 to TRBJ2-7; weak D call: TRBD2 (6 bases). V dropped 0 bases and J dropped 6 bases, with 15 bases sitting between them. The CDR3 is 15 residues long. Germline V CDR1 and CDR2: SEHNR, FQNEAQ (reference sequence). The CDR3 is CASSLASGSTFEQYF. The CDR3 nucleotides are TGTGCCAGCAGCTTAGCTAGCGGCTCGACTTTCGAGCAGTACTTC. Based on the CDR3 plus reference TRBV7-9 and TRBJ2-7, the full variable domain is DTGVSQNPRHKITKRGQNVTFRCDPISEHNRLYWYRQTLGQGPEFLTYFQNEAQLEKSRLLSDRFSAERPKGSFSTLEIQRTEQGDSAMYLCASSLASGSTFEQYFGPGTRLTVT.

The chain combines TRBV7-9 with TRBJ2-4, with 8 bases matching TRBD2. Germline V gene sequence: CDR1 SEHNR, CDR2 FQNEAQ (reference sequence). The CDR3 spans 14 residues. V lost 5 bases and J lost 11; bases outside the gene matches: 11. In DNA form, the CDR3 reads TGTGCCAGCAGCCCCTCCGTGGGACTAGGCGTTCAGTACTTC. The encoded protein is CASSPSVGLGVQYF.

The chain recombines TRBV15 with TRBJ1-5, with no clear D. CDR3 length: 15 residues. The germline V gene has CDR1 LNHNV and CDR2 YYDKDF (reference sequence). Trimming removed 2 bases from V and 7 bases from J, with 15 bases in between. CDR3 in DNA: TGTGCCACCAGCAGATCTCGGGCCCTCAAACAGCCCCAGCATTTT. As protein: CATSRSRALKQPQHF.

This clonotype showed up just a few times. CDR3 loop: CASASLETQYF. In nucleotides, the CDR3 is TGTGCCAGCGCCTCATTGGAGACCCAGTACTTC. J is TRBJ2-5 and V is TRBV11-2; no reliable D call. V was clipped by 8 bases and J by 5 bases, with 9 bases between them. The CDR3 is made up of 11 amino acids. Germline V lookup: CDR1 SGHAT, CDR2 FQNNGV. Looking up the rest from reference TRBV11-2 and TRBJ2-5 gives the full variable domain: EAGVAQSPRYKIIEKRQSVAFWCNPISGHATLYWYQQILGQGPKLLIQFQNNGVVDDSQLPKDRFSAERLKGVDSTLKIQPAKLEDSAVYLCASASLETQYFGPGTRLLVL.

This chain uses TRBV5-1 with TRBJ1-4, with D hard to call. Trimming removed 0 bases at V and 0 bases at J, with 21 bases between. The germline V gene has CDR1 SGHRS and CDR2 YFSETQ. The CDR3 extends over 20 amino acids. The CDR3 reads CASSLGGPIDEPATNEKLFF. CDR3 coding DNA: TGCGCCAGCAGCTTGGGTGGACCTATAGACGAGCCAGCAACTAATGAAAAACTGTTTTTT.

This clonotype has a handful of counts. The V call is TRBV5-6, the J call TRBJ2-3, with 12 nucleotides matching TRBD2. The V gene's germline CDR1 is SGHDT and CDR2 YYEEEE. Trimming removed 1 base from V and 2 bases from J; junction bases left unmatched: 5. This CDR3 region has 17 residues. The CDR3 protein is CASSLSLAGGITDTQYF. The CDR3 DNA follows: TGTGCCAGCAGCTTGAGCCTAGCGGGGGGGATCACAGATACGCAGTATTTT.

The chain combines TRBV6-1 with TRBJ2-2; D perhaps matches TRBD2 (5 bases). The CDR3 is made up of 13 amino acids. From germline, CDR1 is MNHNS and CDR2 SASEGT. V dropped 7 bases and J dropped 4 bases, with 10 bases sitting between them. The CDR3 loop reads CASTNSGTGELFF. The CDR3 bases are TGTGCCAGCACCAACAGCGGCACCGGGGAGCTGTTTTTT.

This clonotype was detected ten times or more. This chain connects TRBV15 to TRBJ1-5, with a tentative D call TRBD1 (6 bases). Trimming pared 0 bases from V and 4 bases from J, leaving 16 bases between. The CDR3 is 17 residues long. The germline V gene has CDR1 LNHNV and CDR2 YYDKDF (reference sequence). The CDR3 spells CATSRDTPVGGNQPQHF. CDR3 sequence (DNA): TGTGCCACCAGCAGAGATACCCCCGTAGGGGGGAATCAGCCCCAGCATTTT.

The V call is TRBV27, the J call TRBJ2-1, with 7 bases matching TRBD1. This CDR3 comprises 17 residues. With 5 bases clipped from V and 3 bases from J, the junction kept 13 bases outside the gene matches. CDR1 and CDR2 (germline): MNHEY, SMNVEV (reference sequence). CDR3 loop: CASSPSAGTAIYNEQFF. The CDR3 coding sequence is TGTGCCAGCAGTCCTTCTGCCGGGACAGCGATCTACAATGAGCAGTTCTTC.

In its sample, this clonotype was seen a few times. The chain couples TRBV4-3 to TRBJ2-7; 13 bases match TRBD2. The CDR3 has 16 residues. The V gene's germline CDR1 is LGHNA and CDR2 YSLEER. The junction had 5 bases not matched to a gene; V was cut back by 0 bases and J by 6 bases. CDR3 coding DNA: TGCGCCAGCAGCCAAGATAGGGGGACTAGCGGGACCGAGCAGTACTTC. This codes for CASSQDRGTSGTEQYF.

This clonotype was picked up many times. J is TRBJ2-7 and V is TRBV5-1; the match to TRBD1 covers 8 bases. CDR3 length: 16 amino acids. Germline values: CDR1 SGHRS, CDR2 YFSETQ. Trimming at V came to 0 bases and at J to 6 bases, leaving 11 bases not matched to a gene. CDR3 sequence: CASSLVYPSGGGEQYF. In DNA form, the CDR3 reads TGCGCCAGCAGCTTGGTTTACCCCTCAGGGGGCGGCGAGCAGTACTTC.

The rearrangement links TRBV2 to TRBJ2-7; D possibly corresponds to TRBD1 (7 bases). The germline V gene has CDR1 SNHLY and CDR2 FYNNEI. V lost 7 bases, J lost 2 bases, and 12 bases lay in between. This CDR3 spans 13 amino acids. This chain's CDR3 is CASTAGQTYEQYF. The CDR3 DNA reads as TGTGCCAGCACCGCGGGACAGACCTACGAGCAGTACTTC. Using reference TRBV2 and TRBJ2-7 for the parts outside the CDR3, the full variable domain is EPEVTQTPSHQVTQMGQEVILRCVPISNHLYFYWYRQILGQKVEFLVSFYNNEISEKSEIFDDQFSVERPDGSNFTLKIRSTKLEDSAMYFCASTAGQTYEQYFGPGTRLTVT.

The gene calls are TRBV29-1 and TRBJ2-1; D is unclear. V was clipped by 7 bases and J by 8 bases, with 27 bases between them. The CDR3 is 16 residues long. The V gene's germline CDR1 is SQVTM and CDR2 ANQGSEA. CDR3 sequence reads: CSGGIRMAGPEDEQFF. The DNA for the CDR3 is TGCAGCGGCGGAATTAGGATGGCCGGGCCCGAGGATGAGCAGTTCTTC.

This clonotype was recorded a few times. This chain connects TRBV7-2 to TRBJ1-6; a possible D gene is TRBD1 (5 bases). CDR3 length: 15 amino acids. The V end was cut by 5 bases, the J end by 6 bases, with 14 bases between. Germline loops: CDR1 SGHTA, CDR2 FQGNSA. The CDR3 loop reads CASSTDRSRNSPLHF. DNA of the CDR3: TGTGCCAGCAGCACAGACAGATCTCGTAATTCACCCCTCCACTTT.

The rearrangement uses TRBV5-1 and TRBJ2-7; perhaps D is TRBD1 or TRBD2 (6 bases each). The CDR3 loop spans 14 amino acids. CDR1 is SGHRS and CDR2 is YFSETQ in the germline V gene. Trimming left V 2 bases short and J 0 bases short, with 9 bases between. This chain's CDR3 is CASSFEGGSYEQYF. The CDR3 DNA sequence: TGCGCCAGCAGCTTCGAGGGGGGCTCCTACGAGCAGTACTTC.

There are a few counts of this clonotype. The chain recombines TRBV25-1 with TRBJ2-5; 12 nucleotides agree with TRBD2. The CDR3 is 15 residues long. Germline V gene lookup returns CDR1 MGHDK and CDR2 SYGVNS. V shed 1 base, J shed 4 bases, and the junction held 1 base outside the gene matches. The CDR3 loop is CASSESGLAGETQYF. For the CDR3, the DNA is TGTGCCAGCAGTGAATCGGGACTAGCGGGAGAGACCCAGTACTTC. Filled out from reference TRBV25-1 and TRBJ2-5, the complete variable domain reads EADIYQTPRYLVIGTGKKITLECSQTMGHDKMYWYQQDPGMELHLIHYSYGVNSTEKGDLSSESTVSRIRTEHFPLTLESARPSHTSQYLCASSESGLAGETQYFGPGTRLLVL.

The table lists this clonotype with many counts. V and J are TRBV24-1 and TRBJ2-1; TRBD1 matches 11 bases. CDR1 KGHDR and CDR2 SFDVKD come from the germline V gene. V trimming: 6 bases; J trimming: 7 bases; junction bases outside the gene matches: 10. The CDR3 is 16 amino acids. In DNA, the CDR3 is TGTGCCACCAGTCCGCTGACGGGACAGGGGGTGAATGAGCAGTTCTTC. Its protein product is CATSPLTGQGVNEQFF.

V gene TRBV12-3 or TRBV12-4 combines with J gene TRBJ2-1, with 8 bases lining up with TRBD1. The CDR3 consists of 15 residues. V lost 8 bases to trimming and J lost 0 bases; unmatched junction nucleotides: 6. Here the CDR3 DNA reads TGTGCCAGCGGAACAGGGGGGAGCTCCTACAATGAGCAGTTCTTC. This sequence encodes CASGTGGSSYNEQFF.

This clonotype was seen more than once but under ten times. The genes are TRBV28 and TRBJ2-7, with 7 bases that match TRBD2. V was clipped by 6 bases and J by 7 bases; unmatched bases: 9. The CDR3 loop spans 13 amino acids. Germline V CDR1 and CDR2: MDHEN, SYDVKM. The CDR3 nucleotides are TGTGCCAGCAGGGAAGTTAGGGAGGGAGAGCAGTACTTC. Its translation: CASREVREGEQYF.

This clonotype has more than one count but fewer than ten. This rearrangement joins TRBV28 to TRBJ2-1; 7 bases are a match to TRBD1. Germline assignment: CDR1 MDHEN and CDR2 SYDVKM. V shed 5 bases, J shed 4 bases, and the junction held 11 bases outside the gene matches. The CDR3 length is 16 residues. In nucleotides, the CDR3 is TGTGCCAGCAGTCCACAAGCCGGGACAGCGTACAATGAGCAGTTCTTC. This encodes CASSPQAGTAYNEQFF.